The text below deals with one T cell receptor beta chain. The data were obtained in a study of CDR3 diversity in severe acne. Germline V lookup: CDR1 SGHTA, CDR2 FQGNSA. Trimming cost V 5 bases and J 0 bases; bases outside gene matches: 4. The CDR3 contains 16 residues. TCRdb reanalysed the PCR reads using MiXCR and keeps one entry per CDR3 protein. The sample holds about 86,000 distinct CDR3 sequences; under 65% are singletons and the top ten take 14%. Material for sequencing was blood. This TCR was sampled from a male donor in good health, without acne. The chain has TRBV7-2 and TRBJ2-3; TRBD1 matches 11 bases. CDR3 coding DNA: TGTGCCAGCAGCCCCCGGGACAGGGGGAGCACAGATACGCAGTATTTT. Translation: CASSPRDRGSTDTQYF.